Below, 23 T cell receptor beta chains from the same sample are listed, as sequenced in a study of T cells in Graves' hyperthyroidism and ophthalmopathy. Template material for amplifying TCR beta CDR3 regions consisted of RNA transcripts. The TCR CDR3 first-round RT-PCR relied on the HTBI primer set. TCRdb processed the multiplex PCR reads anew with MiXCR; each CDR3 protein has one entry. The sample holds a few hundred thousand distinct CDR3 sequences; under 25% are singletons and the top ten take approximately 26%. Sequencing was performed on blood. Receptors originate from a man aged 18 to 35 with Graves' hyperthyroidism.

At least ten counts were recorded for this clonotype. The chain is built from TRBV28 and TRBJ1-2; a possible D gene is TRBD1 (6 bases). The germline V gene has CDR1 MDHEN and CDR2 SYDVKM. The length of the CDR3 is 13 residues. V lost 5 bases and J 1 base, leaving 8 bases between the germline ends. The CDR3 DNA reads as TGTGCCAGCAGTCGGGGACATAACTATGGCTACACCTTC. It translates to CASSRGHNYGYTF.

The table lists this clonotype with a few counts. The genes are TRBV12-3 or TRBV12-4 and TRBJ1-1; D unresolved. Trimming took 7 bases from V and 7 from J, leaving 16 bases between them. This CDR3 comprises 13 residues. The CDR3 here is CASTPSRRLEAFF. In DNA, the CDR3 is TGTGCCAGCACCCCTAGTCGTCGGCTTGAAGCTTTCTTT.

This rearrangement joins TRBV5-6 to TRBJ2-5, with TRBD1 as a possible D gene (6 bases). Germline CDR1 is SGHDT and CDR2 is YYEEEE. V dropped 3 bases and J dropped 2 bases, with 17 bases sitting between them. The CDR3 length is 16 residues. CDR3: CASSWAPGQNQETQYF. DNA of the CDR3: TGTGCCAGCAGCTGGGCCCCGGGACAAAATCAAGAGACCCAGTACTTC.

The chain has TRBV11-1 and TRBJ1-1; D call uncertain. The CDR3 is 17 residues long. V dropped 4 bases and J dropped 1 base, with 19 bases sitting between them. CDR1 and CDR2 (germline): SGHAT, FQDESV (reference sequence). CDR3 DNA: TGTGCCAGCAGCTCCCTCTCAATGACCATTGGGAACACTGAAGCTTTCTTT. This codes for CASSSLSMTIGNTEAFF.

This clonotype was seen ten or more times. The chain recombines TRBV20-1 with TRBJ1-5, with unresolved D. Germline CDR1 is DFQATT and CDR2 is SNEGSKA (reference sequence). The CDR3 length is 14 residues. V lost 0 bases, J lost 0 bases, and 6 bases lay in between. The CDR3 region is CSARDFYSNQPQHF. The CDR3 nucleotides read TGCAGTGCTAGAGACTTCTATAGCAATCAGCCCCAGCATTTT.

J is TRBJ1-2 and V is TRBV27; no firm D call. The CDR3 is 13 amino acids. V was pared by 7 bases and J by 4 bases, with 13 bases between. Germline values: CDR1 MNHEY, CDR2 SMNVEV (reference sequence). The CDR3 sequence is CASTMRLGYGYTF. CDR3 nucleotides: TGTGCCAGCACCATGAGGTTAGGCTATGGCTACACCTTC.

The chain is built from TRBV12-3 or TRBV12-4 and TRBJ1-2; D remains unclear. V lost 10 bases and J lost 7, with 19 bases in between. The CDR3 covers 13 residues. CDR3 sequence (DNA): TGTGCCATAGAGGGAACCTGGAAGAGTGGCTACACCTTC. Protein: CAIEGTWKSGYTF.

This clonotype was observed many times. The J gene is TRBJ2-4, the V gene TRBV5-5; 7 nucleotides match TRBD1. The V segment lost 4 bases and the J segment 4 bases; nucleotides outside the gene matches: 11. In germline, CDR1 is SGHKS, CDR2 YYEKEE (reference sequence). This CDR3 is 16 amino acids long. In DNA form, the CDR3 reads TGTGCCAGCAGCCACGGTTCTCGGGACAGAAAAAACATTCAGTACTTC. Its translation is CASSHGSRDRKNIQYF.

With regard to this clonotype: Relative to the germline gene, one junction end is altered; a read error may explain this. The rearrangement joins TRBV6-5 to TRBJ2-7; D might be TRBD2 (6 bases). Germline-derived CDR1 and CDR2 are MNHEY and SVGAGI. CDR3 length: 15 amino acids. The CDR3 DNA reads TGTGCCAGCAGTTACTCGGCCGGGACTGACTACGAGCAGTGCTTC. The encoded protein is CASSYSAGTDYEQCF.

In its sample, this clonotype was seen once. The chain recombines TRBV20-1 with TRBJ1-2; 8 nucleotides agree with TRBD1. CDR3 size: 14 residues. The V gene end was trimmed by 6 bases and the J gene end by 8 bases; junction bases not matched to a gene: 14. Looked up from germline, CDR1 is DFQATT and CDR2 is SNEGSKA (reference sequence). CDR3 DNA sequence: TGCAGTGCCAGGCTCTTCGGGACAGGCGTCGGCTACACCTTC. It is translated as CSARLFGTGVGYTF.

This clonotype was seen repeatedly, ten times or more. The genes are TRBV2 and TRBJ1-2; 7 nucleotides line up with TRBD1. This CDR3 is built from 13 residues. The junction had 6 bases not matched to a gene; V was cut back by 4 bases and J by 7 bases. Germline values: CDR1 SNHLY, CDR2 FYNNEI. The CDR3 here is CASSGDRAGGYTF. The CDR3 nucleotides read TGTGCCAGCAGTGGTGACAGGGCTGGTGGCTACACCTTC. Variable domain in full (rest from reference TRBV2 and TRBJ1-2): EPEVTQTPSHQVTQMGQEVILRCVPISNHLYFYWYRQILGQKVEFLVSFYNNEISEKSEIFDDQFSVERPDGSNFTLKIRSTKLEDSAMYFCASSGDRAGGYTFGSGTRLTVV.

Notes on this clonotype: One end of the junction is discordant with germline, which a read error may explain. The chain links TRBV12-3 or TRBV12-4 to TRBJ1-1; the D is unclear. The CDR3 runs 11 residues. CDR3 sequence: CASSLVTGAFF. The CDR3, as DNA: TGTGCCAGCAGTTTAGTCACTGGAGCTTTCTTT.

The table lists this clonotype with many counts. The chain joins TRBV19 to TRBJ1-5, with 7 positions matching TRBD1. V lost 4 bases to trimming and J lost 6 bases; unmatched junction nucleotides: 6. Germline CDR1 and CDR2: LNHDA and SQIVND (reference sequence). This CDR3 region has 14 residues. The CDR3 DNA reads as TGTGCCAGTAGTAGACGGACAGGTTCTCAGCCCCAGCATTTT. Protein: CASSRRTGSQPQHF.

This clonotype was recorded at least ten times. The chain recombines TRBV7-3 with TRBJ2-7; perhaps TRBD1 as D (6 bases). The CDR3 is made up of 14 amino acids. Germline-derived CDR1 and CDR2 are SGHTA and FQGTGA. V shed 2 bases and J shed 2 bases, with 10 bases lying between them. The CDR3 region has the DNA TGTGCCAGCAGCTTACGCCCAGGGGCCTACGAGCAGTACTTC. This translates into CASSLRPGAYEQYF.

This clonotype occurred many times. This chain connects TRBV25-1 to TRBJ1-1; a weak D match, TRBD1 (5 bases). The germline V and J ends were trimmed by 8 bases and 5 bases, with 18 bases remaining between them. This CDR3 spans 14 amino acids. The V gene's germline CDR1 is MGHDK and CDR2 SYGVNS. The CDR3 DNA is TGTGCCAGCGGGGGTGCGGTGTCCGGAACTGAAGCTTTCTTT. Translation gives CASGGAVSGTEAFF.

This clonotype was seen many times. V is TRBV2 and J is TRBJ2-7, with 7 bases aligning to TRBD1. V lost 7 bases and J lost 3; bases outside the gene matches: 12. The germline V gene has CDR1 SNHLY and CDR2 FYNNEI. The CDR3 is made up of 15 amino acids. CDR3 sequence (DNA): TGTGCCAGCAACGAGGGACCCAGGGGGTTCTACGAGCAGTACTTC. The encoded protein is CASNEGPRGFYEQYF.

The chain links TRBV28 to TRBJ1-1; possibly TRBD1 for D (6 bases). Per the germline V gene, CDR1 is MDHEN and CDR2 is SYDVKM. The CDR3 contains 15 residues. The V and J ends lost 2 bases and 1 base respectively, with 11 bases between them. The CDR3 sequence is CASSLRKGGNTEAFF. The CDR3 DNA reads as TGTGCCAGCAGTTTACGGAAGGGGGGGAACACTGAAGCTTTCTTT. The full variable domain, completed using reference TRBV28 and TRBJ1-1, is DVKVTQSSRYLVKRTGEKVFLECVQDMDHENMFWYRQDPGLGLRLIYFSYDVKMKEKGDIPEGYSVSREKKERFSLILESASTNQTSMYLCASSLRKGGNTEAFFGQGTRLTVV.

The genes are TRBV11-2 and TRBJ1-6, with D unresolved. The V and J ends lost 2 bases and 2 bases respectively, with 10 bases between them. There are 16 residues in the CDR3. CDR1 and CDR2 from the germline V gene are SGHAT and FQNNGV. The CDR3 coding sequence is TGTGCCAGCAGCTTAAGTACGGTTGCCTATAATTCACCCCTCCACTTT. Translation: CASSLSTVAYNSPLHF. Supplemented by reference TRBV11-2 and TRBJ1-6, the full variable domain reads EAGVAQSPRYKIIEKRQSVAFWCNPISGHATLYWYQQILGQGPKLLIQFQNNGVVDDSQLPKDRFSAERLKGVDSTLKIQPAKLEDSAVYLCASSLSTVAYNSPLHFGNGTRLTVT.

This clonotype showed up many times. The chain recombines TRBV29-1 with TRBJ1-1, with D hard to call. The ends were cut back, 2 bases at V and 10 bases at J, with 11 bases in the middle. Germline values: CDR1 SQVTM, CDR2 ANQGSEA. The CDR3 consists of 11 residues. The CDR3 nucleotides read TGCAGCGTTGAACTAGGATATCGAGCTTTCTTT. As protein: CSVELGYRAFF.

The genes are TRBV19 and TRBJ1-2; the D gene is possibly TRBD1 (5 bases). This CDR3 comprises 13 residues. V shed 5 bases and J shed 5 bases, with 12 bases lying between them. The germline V gene encodes CDR1 LNHDA and CDR2 SQIVND (reference sequence). This CDR3 is CASSVTTAYGYTF. CDR3 DNA sequence: TGTGCCAGTAGTGTCACGACAGCTTATGGCTACACCTTC.

Many counts were recorded for this clonotype. J is TRBJ1-2 and V is TRBV5-1; D not certain. V lost 0 bases, J lost 8 bases, and 11 bases lay in between. Germline V lookup: CDR1 SGHRS, CDR2 YFSETQ. There are 13 residues in the CDR3. Written as DNA, the CDR3 is TGCGCCAGCAGCTTGGCTGGGTTGGAAGGCTACACCTTC. It encodes CASSLAGLEGYTF.

This clonotype was counted ten times or more. V is TRBV2 and J is TRBJ1-5, with a tentative D call TRBD1 (6 bases). The CDR3 has 14 amino acids. Germline CDR1 is SNHLY and CDR2 is FYNNEI. V lost 5 bases and J 6 bases, leaving 14 bases between the germline ends. This CDR3 is CASSPRGMSQPQHF. For the CDR3, the DNA is TGTGCCAGCAGTCCCAGGGGAATGAGTCAGCCCCAGCATTTT.

This clonotype was observed at least ten times. The rearrangement joins TRBV28 to TRBJ1-2; D is perhaps TRBD1 (6 bases). V dropped 2 bases and J dropped 8 bases, with 18 bases sitting between them. From germline, CDR1 is MDHEN and CDR2 SYDVKM. The CDR3 runs to 15 residues. CDR3 protein: CASSLGAAQGRGYTF. Written as DNA, the CDR3 is TGTGCCAGCAGTTTAGGGGCGGCACAGGGCAGAGGCTACACCTTC.